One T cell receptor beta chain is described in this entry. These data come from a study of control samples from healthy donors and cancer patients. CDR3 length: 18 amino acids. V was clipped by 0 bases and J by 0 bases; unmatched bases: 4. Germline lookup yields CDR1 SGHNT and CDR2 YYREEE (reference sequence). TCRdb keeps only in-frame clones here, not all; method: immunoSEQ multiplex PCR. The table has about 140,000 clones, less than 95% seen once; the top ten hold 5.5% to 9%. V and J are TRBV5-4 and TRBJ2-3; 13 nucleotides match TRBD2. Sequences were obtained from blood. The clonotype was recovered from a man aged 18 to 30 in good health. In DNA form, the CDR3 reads TGTGCCAGCAGCTTGGTACTAGCGGGGGGGCGTAGCACAGATACGCAGTATTTT. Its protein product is CASSLVLAGGRSTDTQYF.